The clone carrying this T cell receptor (beta chain) has a handful of counts. This entry belongs to a study of patients and donors after allogeneic stem cell transplantation. In germline, CDR1 is LNHDA, CDR2 SQIVND (reference sequence). Trimming removed 7 bases from V and 2 bases from J; junction bases left unmatched: 4. The CDR3 spans 14 residues. Each CDR3 protein gets one entry after TCRdb re-called the RT-PCR reads with MiXCR. The sample has approximately 430,000 distinct CDR3 sequences; 16% are singletons. This TCR was sampled from a human donor who was either an allogeneic HSCT recipient or a stem cell or donor lymphocyte infusion donor (not recorded which). It is not recorded whose cells these are; they may come from a transplant donor. Sequenced: blood, either unsorted or a sorted T cell fraction (not recorded which). The V and J genes are TRBV19 and TRBJ2-2; 7 nucleotides match TRBD2. CDR3 protein: CASKWTSNTGELFF. CDR3 nucleotide sequence: TGTGCCAGTAAGTGGACTAGTAACACCGGGGAGCTGTTTTTT.